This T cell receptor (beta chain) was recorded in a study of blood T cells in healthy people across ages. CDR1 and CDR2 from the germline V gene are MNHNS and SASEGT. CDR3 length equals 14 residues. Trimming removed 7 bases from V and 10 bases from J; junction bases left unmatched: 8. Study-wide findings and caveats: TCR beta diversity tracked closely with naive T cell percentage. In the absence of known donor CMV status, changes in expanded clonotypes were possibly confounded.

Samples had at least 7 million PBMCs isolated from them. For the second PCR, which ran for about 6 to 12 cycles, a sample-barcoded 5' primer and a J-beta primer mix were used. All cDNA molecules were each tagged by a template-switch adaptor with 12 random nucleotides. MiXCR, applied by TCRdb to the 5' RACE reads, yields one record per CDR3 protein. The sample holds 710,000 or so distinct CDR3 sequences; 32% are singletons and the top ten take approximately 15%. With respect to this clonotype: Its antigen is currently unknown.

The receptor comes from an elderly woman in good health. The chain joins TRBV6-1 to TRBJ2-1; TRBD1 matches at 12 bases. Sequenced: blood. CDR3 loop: CASIRGTGGYEQFF. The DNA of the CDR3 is TGTGCCAGCATAAGGGGGACAGGGGGCTACGAGCAGTTCTTC.